The rows below give T cell receptor beta chains drawn from one sample of a study of shared clonotypes between healthy human individuals. Clones were sequenced by immunoSEQ multiplex PCR, and TCRdb holds only the in-frame ones, with some missing. The table shows about 510,000 clones, with over 60% occurring only once. The source material was PBMCs. The source of these receptors is a woman between 40 and 55 years old in good health. Some clones in this sample may be carry-over from other donors' samples. The CDR3 runs from the conserved cysteine through the conserved F or W. D genes are given only for firm matches. Rows may omit the clone size; those that give it use once, few, many or a size class.

D gene	V gene	clone size	J gene	CDR3 DNA	CDR3 protein
TRBD2	TRBV9	.	TRBJ2-1	TGTGCCAGCAGCGTAGACCGCGGGAGGAGCTCCTACAATGAGCAGTTCTTC	CASSVDRGRSSYNEQFF
.	TRBV11-3	.	TRBJ2-7	TGTGCCAGCAGCTCTGAATGGGGGTCCGACGAGCAGTACTTC	CASSSEWGSDEQYF
.	TRBV30	.	TRBJ2-1	TGTGCCTGGAGTGTACGGGCTACAGGTCGGTTCTTC	CAWSVRATGRFF
.	TRBV16	.	TRBJ1-2	TGTGCCAGCAGCCAAGAAGAAAGGGTCGGCTACACCTTC	CASSQEERVGYTF
TRBD2	TRBV5-1	few	TRBJ2-7	TGCGCCAGCAGCCGTACAACCGGGACTAGCGGCTCCTACGAGCAGTACTTC	CASSRTTGTSGSYEQYF
.	TRBV29-1	once	TRBJ1-2	TGCAGCGTTGCCGGGGTGGATGGCTACACCTTC	CSVAGVDGYTF
.	TRBV4-2	.	TRBJ1-5	TGTGCCAGCAGCCGACAGGTGAATCAGCCCCAGCATTTT	CASSRQVNQPQHF
.	TRBV19	few	TRBJ2-7	TGTGCCAGTAGTTCCCGGGCCGATGTCGTAACCCCGGGGGAGCAGTACTTC	CASSSRADVVTPGEQYF
.	TRBV28	.	TRBJ1-1	TGTGCCAGCAGCCGCTCGAGGCGGGCGACTGAAGCTTTCTTT	CASSRSRRATEAFF
.	TRBV13	.	TRBJ2-3	TGTGCCAGCAGCCTTAAAGATACGCAGTATTTT	CASSLKDTQYF
.	TRBV9	.	TRBJ2-3	TGTGCCAGCAGCGTAGACGGATCAGATACGCAGTATTTT	CASSVDGSDTQYF
.	TRBV7-2	.	TRBJ2-3	TGTGCCAGCAGCTTCCTGGGTATTAGCACAGATACGCAGTATTTT	CASSFLGISTDTQYF
TRBD2	TRBV19	.	TRBJ2-7	TGTGCCAGTAGTATCGGCGCTAGCGGAACCTACGAGCAGTACTTC	CASSIGASGTYEQYF
TRBD2	TRBV5-1	.	TRBJ2-1	TGCGCCAGCAGCTTGGGGACTAGCGGCAATGAGCAGTTCTTC	CASSLGTSGNEQFF
.	TRBV7-9	few	TRBJ2-7	TGTGCCAGCAGCCGAGCCGGGGGCCCAGCCTACGAGCAGTACTTC	CASSRAGGPAYEQYF
TRBD1	TRBV6-1	.	TRBJ1-1	TGTGCCAGCAGCCGGGACAGTCTTAACACTGAAGCTTTCTTT	CASSRDSLNTEAFF
.	TRBV7-3	medium-sized	TRBJ1-1	TGTGCCAGCAGCATTCTCAGGGGCGGAGAAGCTTTCTTT	CASSILRGGEAFF
.	TRBV7-9	.	TRBJ1-1	TGTGCCAGCAGCTTAAGGCTCGGCGTAGACACTGAAGCTTTCTTT	CASSLRLGVDTEAFF
TRBD1	TRBV28	.	TRBJ1-4	TGTGCCAGCACCCGACTGACAGGGGTCGGTGAAAAACTGTTTTTT	CASTRLTGVGEKLFF
.	TRBV7-6	many	TRBJ1-4	TGTGCCAGCAGCTCAACCTGGGGGCCTGCAACTAATGAAAAACTGTTTTTT	CASSSTWGPATNEKLFF
.	TRBV6-5	.	TRBJ2-1	TGTGCCAGCAGGCAGACGTCCTACAATGAGCAGTTCTTC	CASRQTSYNEQFF
.	TRBV5-8	.	TRBJ2-7	TGTGCCAGCAGCCCCGAGGCAGGTCTCTCCTACGAGCAGTACTTC	CASSPEAGLSYEQYF
.	TRBV11-2	.	TRBJ2-2	TGTGCCAGCAGCTTATTCAGGAACACCGGGGAGCTGTTTTTT	CASSLFRNTGELFF
TRBD2	TRBV14	once	TRBJ2-1	TGTGCCAGCAGCGAGGGGACTAGCGTTTACAATGAGCAGTTCTTC	CASSEGTSVYNEQFF
.	TRBV7-9	.	TRBJ1-2	TGTGCCAGCAGCACACAAAGCCAGGGATTCAACTATGGCTACACCTTC	CASSTQSQGFNYGYTF
TRBD2	TRBV7-7	.	TRBJ2-5	TGTGCTAGCAGCTTAGGGGGGACTAGCAAAGAGACCCAGTACTTC	CASSLGGTSKETQYF
.	TRBV4-1	.	TRBJ2-2	TGCGCCAGCAGCCAAGAGGAGAACTTTGGGACCGGGGAGCTGTTTTTT	CASSQEENFGTGELFF
TRBD1	TRBV11-3	once	TRBJ2-1	TGTGCCAGCAGCTTTAAAGTACGGACAGGCTACAATGAGCAGTTCTTC	CASSFKVRTGYNEQFF
TRBD1	TRBV11-2	once	TRBJ1-5	TGTGCCAGCAGCCCGGGACAGAATCAGCCCCAGCATTTT	CASSPGQNQPQHF
TRBD2	TRBV7-2	.	TRBJ2-7	TGTGCCAGCAGCAGACTAGCGGGTAACTCCTACGAGCAGTACTTC	CASSRLAGNSYEQYF
TRBD2	TRBV2	.	TRBJ2-1	TGTGCCAGCAGTCAGGACTTTAGCGGGATTGATGAGCAGTTCTTC	CASSQDFSGIDEQFF
.	TRBV7-3	.	TRBJ2-2	TGTGCCAGCAGCCACCGAGGCGGGGAGCTGTTTTTT	CASSHRGGELFF
TRBD1	TRBV7-9	.	TRBJ1-2	TGTGCCAGCAGCTTCTCCGCACCCAGGGGGCGAGACCCGTATGGCTACACCTTC	CASSFSAPRGRDPYGYTF
TRBD2	TRBV7-3	.	TRBJ2-1	TGTGCCAGCAGCCCGGGACTAGCGGGAGGCCGCAATGAGCAGTTCTTC	CASSPGLAGGRNEQFF
.	TRBV13	.	TRBJ2-7	TGTGCCAGCAGCAACGGTCTACTTGGGGAGCAGTACTTC	CASSNGLLGEQYF
.	TRBV7-8	.	TRBJ2-7	TGTGCCAGCAGCCCCCCGGTCCACGAGCAGTACTTC	CASSPPVHEQYF
.	TRBV4-3	.	TRBJ1-2	TGCGCCAGCAGCCGGGACGAAGGGTCTTACTATGGCTACACCTTC	CASSRDEGSYYGYTF
.	TRBV7-9	.	TRBJ1-3	TGTGCCAGCAGCCCCACAGGTGGCCCGATCCACTCTGGAAACACCATATATTTT	CASSPTGGPIHSGNTIYF
.	TRBV28	.	TRBJ2-1	TGTGCCAGCAGACAGGGTGGGGCGGGGAGTGATGAGCAGTTCTTC	CASRQGGAGSDEQFF
TRBD2	TRBV7-2	.	TRBJ2-1	TGTGCCAGCAGCTACGGGACTAGTGGTAATGAGCAGTTCTTC	CASSYGTSGNEQFF
TRBD2	TRBV7-3	.	TRBJ2-1	TGTGCCAGCAGCATTAGTGGACTAGCAGTCCATGAGCAGTTCTTC	CASSISGLAVHEQFF
.	TRBV7-9	.	TRBJ2-1	TGTGCCAGCAGCCCAACAAAGACCGGGACTCAAAGCTACAATGAGCAGTTCTTC	CASSPTKTGTQSYNEQFF
.	TRBV10-3	.	TRBJ2-5	TGTGCCACCCGTGTGGGGGCCCAAGAGACCCAGTACTTC	CATRVGAQETQYF
TRBD2	TRBV11-1	.	TRBJ2-2	TGTGCCAGCAGCTCATTACTAGCGTTCAGCGGGGAGCTGTTTTTT	CASSSLLAFSGELFF
TRBD1	TRBV28	once	TRBJ2-1	TGTGCCAGCAGTAAACCGGGACAGGGGACGCATGAGCAGTTCTTC	CASSKPGQGTHEQFF
.	TRBV28	.	TRBJ2-7	TGTGCCAGCAGTTTCTGGGGCCAAGATCCCTACGAGCAGTACTTC	CASSFWGQDPYEQYF
TRBD2	TRBV28	.	TRBJ2-1	TGTGCCAGCAGTCCGACTAGCGGGAGTGACAATGAGCAGTTCTTC	CASSPTSGSDNEQFF
.	TRBV28	.	TRBJ2-3	TGTGCCAGCAGTCCCAGTGGGGCGGGGTACACAGATACGCAGTATTTT	CASSPSGAGYTDTQYF
TRBD1	TRBV4-1	.	TRBJ2-5	TGCGCCAGCAGCCAAGTAGGGGGCCTCTTTCAAGAGACCCAGTACTTC	CASSQVGGLFQETQYF